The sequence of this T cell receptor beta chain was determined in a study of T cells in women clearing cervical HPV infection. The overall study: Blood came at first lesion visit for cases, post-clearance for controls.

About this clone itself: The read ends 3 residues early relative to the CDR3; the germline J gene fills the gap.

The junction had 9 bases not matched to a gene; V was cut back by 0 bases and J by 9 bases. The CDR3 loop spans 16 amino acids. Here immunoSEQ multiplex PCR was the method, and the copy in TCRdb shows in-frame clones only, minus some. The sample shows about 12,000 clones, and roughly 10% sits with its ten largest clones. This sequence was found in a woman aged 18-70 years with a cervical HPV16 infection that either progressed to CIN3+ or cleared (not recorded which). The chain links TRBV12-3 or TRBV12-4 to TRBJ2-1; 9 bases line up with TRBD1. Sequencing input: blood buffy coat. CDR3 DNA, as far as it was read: TGTGCCAGCAGTTTAGCTTGGGGACAGGGATCGGGTGAG. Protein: CASSLAWGQGSGE. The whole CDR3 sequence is CASSLAWGQGSGEQFF.